This section outlines one T cell receptor (beta chain) sequence together with its context. Its antigen is currently not known. The input lacks base qualities; no much larger clone sits a single base away. These data belong to a study of blood T cell repertoires in COVID-19 (dated by TCRdb to the early 2020s). Regarding the research as a whole: Collaborator samples came from the United States, Italy and Spain and covered acute and convalescent phases of COVID-19. The material from the prospective study consisted of cDNA or gDNA derived from T cells, B-cell-depleted T cells, or PBMCs. The dataset comprised deeply sampled blood TCRbeta repertoires from subjects exposed to, actively infected with, or recovered from COVID-19. A freely available public database, intended as a resource for researchers studying the immune response to SARS-CoV-2, is where the repertoires were released. Samples came from the ongoing ImmuneRACE study (first 160 participants) plus 1,254 subjects from 6 global collaborators. Sample metadata almost always included a de-identified subject ID, COVID-19 status, age in years and sex. HLA class I and class II types, where available, came from metadata supplied by the sample provider rather than from assay-based typing. Points the paper makes about the study in general: The amount of clinical and demographic metadata varied by source and participant and was provided uncurated.

Collaborating institutions collected whole blood in K2EDTA tubes following their own protocols. For TCRbeta analysis, collaborators shipped samples in one of three forms: frozen whole blood, isolated PBMCs, or DNA extracted from either of those sample types. TCRbeta CDR3 regions were amplified from genomic DNA by means of the immunoSEQ Assay, a bias-controlled multiplex PCR. The original methods were these. The number of nucleated cells in each sample was estimated by amplification of reference gene primers within the assay. Sequence reads were collapsed and filtered to measure the absolute abundance of every unique TCRbeta CDR3 rearrangement. Productive Simpson clonality was computed per sample as the square root of Simpson's diversity index over productive rearrangements. TCRdb retrieved this table from immuneACCESS and kept in-frame rearrangements only. Not all clones are present; in checked studies, unresolved V genes account for under half, and no reason is known for the remainder. V and J calls and clone size are copied from that table; D and trimming were computed from the DNA. A total of approximately 230,000 clones appear in this sample, 70% to 90% of them only once. The ten largest clones represent around 1.5% of the sample.

Including the terminal cysteine and phenylalanine, the CDR3 comprises 11 residues. Only the CDR3 region is kept as DNA, spanning 33 bases read in frame from base 1. CDR1 and CDR2, looked up from the germline V gene (reference sequence), are GTSNPN and SVGIG. Recombination linked TRBV30 to TRBJ1-4, and possibly TRBD1, on 6 matching bases. This receptor was identified in an elderly man with acute or convalescent COVID-19. The sequenced sample consisted of peripheral blood. CDR3 region: CGTGRDEKLFF. The nucleotide sequence reads as follows: TGTGGAACAGGGCGGGATGAAAAACTGTTTTTT. When the CDR3 is completed using the reference TRBV30 and TRBJ1-4 genes on either side, the full variable domain is SQTIHQWPATLVQPVGSPLSLECTVEGTSNPNLYWYRQAAGRGLQLLFYSVGIGQISSEVPQNLSASRPQDRQFILSSKKLLLSDSGFYLCGTGRDEKLFFGSGTQLSVL.